Listed below are T cell receptor beta chains from one sample, sequenced in a study of spatial heterogeneity in lung cancer. TCRdb ran MiXCR on the 5' RACE reads and lists one entry per CDR3 protein. The sample consists of 35,000 to 55,000 distinct CDR3 sequences, approximately 14% of them appearing once. Sequenced material: PBMCs, taken at surgery. Every receptor here comes from a male donor with early-stage non-small cell lung cancer. CDR3s include the opening cysteine and the closing phenylalanine or tryptophan. A D gene is named only where the DNA matches it firmly.

>.|TRBV4-3
CASSQDVLVGDSGNTIYF
>.|TRBV12-3/TRBV12-4
CASSPVSGNTEAFF
>TRBD1|TRBV4-1
CASSRDRDRTGELFF
>.|TRBV6-2/TRBV6-3
CASSYSWGSNQPQHF
>.|TRBV24-1
CATSDQGWGDTQYF
>.|TRBV7-9
CASSFLDEKLFF
>.|TRBV20-1
CSVGRDTEAFF
>TRBD2|TRBV28
CASSLRGRERMRQFF
>TRBD1|TRBV5-1
CASSGGQGRSKNIQYF
>.|TRBV10-3
CAISEFRIDFTVNEQFF
>.|TRBV7-3
CASSPFGGRETQYF
>TRBD1|TRBV7-9
CASSLPGTGQETQYF
>.|TRBV29-1
CSVGAWETQYF
>TRBD2|TRBV5-4
CASSSSGGRSGQYF
>.|TRBV29-1
CSVRSAVNQPQHF
>.|TRBV5-1
CASSFTGNTGELFF
>TRBD2|TRBV13
CASIRAGGPNEQFF
>TRBD1|TRBV2
CASSGDRSLPLHF
>TRBD2|TRBV6-1
CASLSLGREAGTDTQYF
>TRBD2|TRBV28
CASSPASGSHYNEQFF
>TRBD2|TRBV7-9
CASPGGASGTNTGELFF
>TRBD1|TRBV10-3
CAISEPGTGGWNEQFF
>.|TRBV2
CAIRGAINEQFF
>.|TRBV5-1
CASSLTAAETQYF
>.|TRBV27
CASSSPGANTGELFF
>TRBD1|TRBV29-1
CSVVTGARKGGEQYF
>TRBD1|TRBV7-9
CASSWGTEGAFF
>.|TRBV15
CATSRDPMNTEAFF
>TRBD1|TRBV7-9
CASSDGQASTDTQYF
>.|TRBV12-3/TRBV12-4
CASSSHEGVHGYTF
>TRBD1|TRBV7-6
CASSPDRGPEAFF
>.|TRBV7-2
CASSPVGNTGELFF
>.|TRBV27
CASSPGQYSYEQYF
>TRBD1|TRBV10-3
CAISGQGHNSPLHF
>.|TRBV6-4
CASSADLGIYGYTF
>TRBD2|TRBV29-1
CSVVYGTSGTYNEQFF
>TRBD1|TRBV4-1
CASSLRTGMSGGTEAFF
>.|TRBV20-1
CSARVRGGNYGYTF
>TRBD1|TRBV20-1
CSAVQGNTEAFF
>.|TRBV29-1
CSAGTGRNTQYF
>.|TRBV10-3
CAISESGLAKNIQYF
>TRBD2|TRBV7-9
CASTPRAGGKQFF
>TRBD1|TRBV7-2
CASSSGGTGNTEAFF
>.|TRBV20-1
CSARDRGNSPLHF
>.|TRBV12-3/TRBV12-4
CASSLVLNQPQHF
>.|TRBV5-1
CASSFGIVAAEAFF
>.|TRBV29-1
CSVEVGETQYF